Each of the 24 T cell receptor beta chains below was sequenced from the same sample in a study of blood T cell repertoires in COVID-19. Sequencing used immunoSEQ multiplex PCR; TCRdb keeps in-frame clones, though not all of them. The sample carries just under 65,000 clones, about 76% recorded once. Sequencing was carried out using peripheral blood. All receptors come from a human donor in a cohort sampled during active COVID-19.

This clone was observed once. V is TRBV21-1 and J is TRBJ2-7; the D call TRBD1 from the table was never checked on the DNA. TRBV21-1 is deemed a pseudogene. The CDR3 runs to 13 residues. The CDR3 protein is CQEPRTFPYEQYF. CDR3 in DNA: TGTCAAGAACCCCGCACATTCCCCTACGAGCAGTACTTC.

The chain uses TRBV6-2 or TRBV6-3 and TRBJ1-4; no reliable D call. Germline assignment: CDR1 MNHEY and CDR2 SVGEGT. With 2 bases removed from V and 4 bases from J, the gap between germline ends came to 8 bases. The CDR3 sequence is 14 residues long. The CDR3 region is CASSYGGLNEKLFF. The CDR3 nucleotides read TGTGCCAGCAGTTACGGTGGCCTTAATGAAAAACTGTTTTTT.

V is TRBV4-1 and J is TRBJ1-5; 9 nucleotides agree with TRBD1. Trimming took 0 bases from V and 1 from J; bases not matched to a gene: 7. Germline assignment: CDR1 MGHRA and CDR2 YSYEKL. The CDR3 loop spans 18 amino acids. CDR3 loop: CASSQDPGQGSSNQPQHF. CDR3 DNA: TGCGCCAGCAGCCAAGATCCGGGACAGGGATCGAGCAATCAGCCCCAGCATTTT.

In its sample, this clone was seen once. V and J are TRBV19 and TRBJ2-1, with TRBD2 matching over 10 bases. The CDR3 sequence is 15 residues long. Trimming took 2 bases from V and 7 from J; bases not matched to a gene: 5. Per the germline V gene, CDR1 is LNHDA and CDR2 is SQIVND (reference sequence). The CDR3 bases are TGTGCCAGTAGTATACGGCTAGCGGGGGCGAATGAGCAGTTCTTC. The encoded protein is CASSIRLAGANEQFF.

The genes are TRBV5-1 and TRBJ1-1; D gene uncertain. Trimming pared 2 bases from V and 0 bases from J, leaving 11 bases between. Germline V gene lookup returns CDR1 SGHRS and CDR2 YFSETQ. The CDR3 contains 15 residues. This chain's CDR3 is CASSFFGRVNTEAFF. CDR3 DNA sequence: TGCGCCAGCAGCTTCTTCGGTCGTGTGAACACTGAAGCTTTCTTT.

The V call is TRBV30, the J call TRBJ1-6, with D unresolved. The V gene lost 0 bases and the J gene lost 8 bases, with 5 bases spanning the gap. This CDR3 has 12 amino acids. Germline V gives CDR1 GTSNPN, CDR2 SVGIG (reference sequence). CDR3 in DNA: TGTGCCTGGAGTGTTTCCGATTCACCCCTCCACTTT. Protein product: CAWSVSDSPLHF.

This clone was recorded at least ten times. This sequence joins TRBV19 and TRBJ1-1, with 8 bases aligning to TRBD1. The CDR3 covers 17 residues. Trimming took 4 bases from V and 0 from J; bases not matched to a gene: 10. From germline, CDR1 is LNHDA and CDR2 SQIVND (reference sequence). The CDR3 DNA reads as TGTGCCAGTAGTAAAAAAACAGGGGGGTACATGAACACTGAAGCTTTCTTT. This codes for CASSKKTGGYMNTEAFF.

The CDR3 nucleotides read TGTGCCAGCAGACAGACGAACACCGGGGAGCTGTTTTTT. Protein: CASRQTNTGELFF. The chain combines TRBV6-5 with TRBJ2-2, with D uncertain. The CDR3 contains 13 residues. Germline CDR1 MNHEY, CDR2 SVGAGI. V dropped 6 bases and J dropped 0 bases, with 5 bases sitting between them.

The chain has TRBV5-1 and TRBJ2-2; the match to TRBD1 covers 7 bases. Trimming took 1 base from V and 6 from J; bases not matched to a gene: 3. Germline V gene sequence: CDR1 SGHRS, CDR2 YFSETQ. The CDR3 consists of 14 residues. The CDR3 protein is CASSLRQGAGELFF. As DNA, the CDR3 is TGCGCCAGCAGCTTGAGGCAGGGGGCCGGGGAGCTGTTTTTT.

The rearrangement links TRBV30 to TRBJ1-6, with D maybe TRBD1 (6 bases). The V end was cut by 3 bases, the J end by 8 bases, with 20 bases between. Germline CDR1 and CDR2: GTSNPN and SVGIG (reference sequence). The CDR3 loop spans 16 amino acids. The CDR3 here is CAWRRGQIPSHSPLHF. DNA for the CDR3: TGTGCCTGGAGACGCGGACAGATCCCGTCTCATTCACCCCTCCACTTT. Looking up the rest from reference TRBV30 and TRBJ1-6 gives the full variable domain: SQTIHQWPATLVQPVGSPLSLECTVEGTSNPNLYWYRQAAGRGLQLLFYSVGIGQISSEVPQNLSASRPQDRQFILSSKKLLLSDSGFYLCAWRRGQIPSHSPLHFGNGTRLTVT.

The V call is TRBV18, the J call TRBJ2-1, with D possibly being TRBD1 (5 bases). Germline V CDR1 and CDR2: KGHSH, LQKENI. CDR3 length: 13 residues. Trimming took off 1 base at V and 7 bases at J, with 8 bases between the two ends. CDR3 nucleotides: TGTGCCAGCTCACCACTTCAGGGTAATGAGCAGTTCTTC. This sequence encodes CASSPLQGNEQFF.

The V call is TRBV3-1 (or the pseudogene TRBV3-2), the J call TRBJ2-5; 9 bases match TRBD2. The CDR3 is made up of 13 amino acids. CDR1 and CDR2 from the germline V gene are LGHDT and YNNKEL (reference sequence). V was clipped by 8 bases and J by 5 bases; unmatched bases: 6. CDR3 bases: TGTGCCAGCGCAGCGGGGGGAGTGGAGACCCAGTACTTC. It specifies CASAAGGVETQYF.

The V gene is TRBV4-2, the J gene TRBJ1-2; D unresolved. Trimming removed 0 bases from V and 12 bases from J, with 17 bases in between. CDR1 LGHNA and CDR2 YNFKEQ come from the germline V gene. This CDR3 contains 14 residues. CDR3 sequence: CASSQDIRSSRDTF. The CDR3 nucleotides read TGTGCCAGCAGCCAAGATATTAGGAGCAGTCGGGACACCTTC.

This chain uses TRBV19 with TRBJ2-7, with D hard to call. The germline CDR1 and CDR2 sequences are LNHDA and SQIVND (reference sequence). Trimming left V 2 bases short and J 0 bases short, with 8 bases between. CDR3 length: 14 residues. CDR3 sequence: CASSISESSYEQYF. Written as DNA, the CDR3 is TGTGCCAGTAGTATATCGGAGAGCTCCTACGAGCAGTACTTC.

V is TRBV7-2 and J is TRBJ2-2; D is uncertain. The CDR3 sequence is 13 residues long. Trimming removed 5 bases at V and 6 bases at J, with 10 bases between. Germline-derived CDR1 and CDR2 are SGHTA and FQGNSA. The CDR3 sequence: CASSASTPGELFF. CDR3 DNA: TGTGCCAGCAGCGCAAGCACCCCCGGGGAGCTGTTTTTT.

This sequence joins TRBV9 and TRBJ2-7, with a possible D match to TRBD1 (6 bases). The CDR3 length is 15 residues. Between the trimmed V and J ends, which lost 4 bases and 6 bases, there was a span of 20 bases. Germline V gives CDR1 SGDLS, CDR2 YYNGEE. CDR3: CASSTHQGLQGEQYF. The DNA for the CDR3 is TGTGCCAGCAGCACTCACCAGGGATTACAGGGCGAGCAGTACTTC.

This clone was seen once. V and J are TRBV6-1 and TRBJ1-5, with TRBD1 matching 9 bases. V was clipped by 4 bases and J by 2 bases; unmatched bases: 9. The CDR3 covers 17 residues. Germline V lookup: CDR1 MNHNS, CDR2 SASEGT. The CDR3 sequence: CASSVIPGQGGNQPQHF. CDR3 DNA sequence: TGTGCCAGCAGTGTGATACCGGGACAGGGCGGCAATCAGCCCCAGCATTTT.

This clone occurred once. This rearrangement joins TRBV20-1 to TRBJ2-3, with no clear D. The V gene lost 3 bases and the J gene lost 6 bases, with 4 bases spanning the gap. CDR3 length equals 10 residues. In germline, CDR1 is DFQATT, CDR2 SNEGSKA (reference sequence). CDR3 DNA sequence: TGCAGTGCTAGCCTGGATACGCAGTATTTT. It encodes CSASLDTQYF.

J is TRBJ2-3 and V is TRBV7-9; 11 bases agree with TRBD2. The length of the CDR3 is 16 residues. Germline V gene sequence: CDR1 SEHNR, CDR2 FQNEAQ (reference sequence). J was trimmed by 1 base and V by 7 bases; bases with no gene match: 7. CDR3 DNA sequence: TGTGCCAGCAACCCACTAGCGGGGGTTGGCACAGATACGCAGTATTTT. The encoded protein is CASNPLAGVGTDTQYF.

This clone is judged medium-sized. The CDR3 reads CASSLESGQAIKQYF. As DNA, the CDR3 is TGCGCCAGCAGCTTGGAATCGGGACAGGCCATCAAGCAGTACTTC. V usage is TRBV5-1 and J usage is TRBJ2-7, with TRBD1 matching 8 bases. The V segment lost 0 bases and the J segment 8 bases; nucleotides outside the gene matches: 10. The length of the CDR3 is 15 residues. Germline V CDR1 and CDR2: SGHRS, YFSETQ.

In its sample, this clone was seen a few times. This sequence joins TRBV29-1 and TRBJ2-7; perhaps TRBD2 as D (6 bases). The CDR3 has 14 amino acids. The germline V gene encodes CDR1 SQVTM and CDR2 ANQGSEA. The germline V and J ends were trimmed by 4 bases and 0 bases, with 13 bases remaining between them. The CDR3 DNA reads as TGCAGCGTTGTGGGGGACGGGAGCTCCTACGAGCAGTACTTC. This gives the protein CSVVGDGSSYEQYF.

CDR3 sequence: CASRKDGANTIYF. The CDR3 coding sequence is TGTGCCAGCAGGAAAGACGGAGCAAACACCATATATTTT. The chain carries TRBV2 and TRBJ1-3; D gene uncertain. The CDR3 runs to 13 residues. CDR1 is SNHLY, CDR2 FYNNEI, per germline. The V and J ends lost 6 bases and 6 bases respectively, with 12 bases between them.

The chain is built from TRBV28 and TRBJ2-7, with 7 bases that match TRBD1. This CDR3 comprises 15 residues. Germline V gene data show CDR1 as MDHEN and CDR2 as SYDVKM. After removal of 5 bases from V and 2 bases from J, the junction contained 9 bases not matched to a gene. The CDR3, as DNA: TGTGCCAGCAGTCTATACCGGGACAGAACCTACGAGCAGTACTTC. This sequence encodes CASSLYRDRTYEQYF.

This clone came up a few times. The rearrangement uses TRBV7-2 and TRBJ2-1; TRBD2 matches 10 bases. The CDR3 totals 15 residues. CDR1 SGHTA and CDR2 FQGNSA come from the germline V gene. The V gene end was trimmed by 8 bases and the J gene end by 5 bases; junction bases not matched to a gene: 9. Here the CDR3 reads CASGKAGGFNNEQFF. DNA of the CDR3: TGTGCCAGCGGCAAAGCGGGGGGGTTTAACAATGAGCAGTTCTTC.